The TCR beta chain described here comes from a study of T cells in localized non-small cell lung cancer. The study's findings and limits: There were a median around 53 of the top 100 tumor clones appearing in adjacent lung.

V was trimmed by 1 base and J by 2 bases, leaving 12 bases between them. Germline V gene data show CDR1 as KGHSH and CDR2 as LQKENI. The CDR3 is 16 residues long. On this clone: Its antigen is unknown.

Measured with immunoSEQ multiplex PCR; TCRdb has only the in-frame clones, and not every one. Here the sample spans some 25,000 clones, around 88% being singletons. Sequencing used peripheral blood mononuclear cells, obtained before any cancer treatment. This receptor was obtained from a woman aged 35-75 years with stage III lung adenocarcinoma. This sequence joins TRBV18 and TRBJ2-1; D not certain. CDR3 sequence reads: CASSPQSPVAYNEQFF. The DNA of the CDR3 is TGTGCCAGCTCACCACAATCCCCTGTGGCCTACAATGAGCAGTTCTTC.